A selection of T cell receptor beta chains follows, all from one sample in a study of blood T cell repertoires in COVID-19. Here immunoSEQ multiplex PCR was the method, and the copy in TCRdb shows in-frame clones only, minus some. Of 200,000 to 300,000 clones listed, around 80% are singletons. Sequencing input: peripheral blood. The receptors stem from a man aged 35 to 55 who had recovered from COVID-19. Both conserved end residues are part of each CDR3. The D gene is left open where the match is weak. Only some rows state a clone size, as once, few, many or a class for expanded clones.

CASSLSHGGAAEQYF TGTGCCAGCTCACTCTCACACGGGGGGGCCGCCGAGCAGTACTTC TRBD2 . TRBJ2-7 TRBV18 15
CASSDNYEQYF TGTGCCAGTAGTGATAACTATGAGCAGTACTTC . . TRBJ2-7 TRBV19 11
CASSLDFADYGNTIYF TGTGCCAGCAGCTTAGATTTCGCGGACTATGGAAACACCATATATTTT . . TRBJ1-3 TRBV11-2 16
CASRSQGIGRLNTEAFF TGTGCCAGTCGCTCTCAGGGAATTGGCAGACTGAACACTGAAGCTTTCTTT . . TRBJ1-1 TRBV19 17
CASKVGAGTEAFF TGTGCCAGCAAAGTGGGCGCGGGCACTGAAGCTTTCTTT . once TRBJ1-1 TRBV6-5 13
CASSQDAPQFETQYF TGCGCCAGCAGCCAAGATGCACCACAGTTCGAGACCCAGTACTTC . . TRBJ2-5 TRBV4-1 15
CASSVGTVEAGNTIYF TGTGCCAGCAGCGTAGGGACAGTCGAGGCCGGAAACACCATATATTTT . . TRBJ1-3 TRBV9 16
CASSRGQNTEAFF TGTGCCAGTAGTAGGGGCCAGAACACTGAAGCTTTCTTT . . TRBJ1-1 TRBV19 13
CATSDPDRPFRKFF TGTGCCACCAGTGACCCGGACAGACCGTTTCGAAAATTCTTC . . TRBJ2-1 TRBV24-1 14
CAWSVSGVPGWDTQYF TGTGCCTGGAGTGTGTCAGGGGTCCCGGGATGGGATACGCAGTATTTT . few TRBJ2-3 TRBV30 16
CASSQPSDYYNEQFF TGTGCCAGCAGCCAACCATCAGACTACTACAATGAGCAGTTCTTC . once TRBJ2-1 TRBV3-1/TRBV3-2 15
CASSIGQGGGYEQYF TGTGCCAGTAGTATTGGACAGGGAGGGGGCTACGAGCAGTACTTC . . TRBJ2-7 TRBV19 15
CASSLGGGLGGTGELFF TGCGCCAGCAGCTTGGGAGGCGGACTAGGGGGTACCGGGGAGCTGTTTTTT . . TRBJ2-2 TRBV5-1 17
CASGELGGAGNEQFF TGTGCCAGCGGGGAATTGGGGGGAGCGGGGAATGAGCAGTTCTTC TRBD2 . TRBJ2-1 TRBV7-9 15
CAWREVGLTDTQYF TGTGCCTGGAGAGAGGTTGGATTAACAGATACGCAGTATTTT . . TRBJ2-3 TRBV30 14
CANGRGLTEAFF TGTGCCAACGGGAGGGGGTTAACTGAAGCTTTCTTT . . TRBJ1-1 TRBV10-3 12
CASSLMASWQETQYF TGCGCCAGCAGCTTGATGGCTAGTTGGCAAGAGACCCAGTACTTC . . TRBJ2-5 TRBV5-1 15
CASSPPKAGGAGKAYEQYF TGTGCCAGCAGCCCACCCAAGGCAGGGGGCGCGGGTAAGGCCTACGAGCAGTACTTC TRBD1 . TRBJ2-7 TRBV6-4 19
CASRDHRGWNSPLHF TGTGCCAGCAGGGATCACAGGGGTTGGAATTCACCCCTCCACTTT TRBD1 . TRBJ1-6 TRBV27 15
CASAPNRGFGIQYF TGTGCTAGTGCCCCGAACAGGGGTTTCGGCATTCAGTACTTC TRBD1 . TRBJ2-4 TRBV12-5 14
CASSVGASGGEYQETQYF TGTGCCAGCAGCGTAGGGGCTAGCGGAGGGGAGTACCAAGAGACCCAGTACTTC TRBD2 . TRBJ2-5 TRBV9 18
CASSFSLGDRGLEKLFF TGTGCCAGCAGTTTTTCGCTCGGTGACAGGGGGCTTGAAAAACTGTTTTTT TRBD1 . TRBJ1-4 TRBV27 17
CTVGGGSTEAFF TGCACCGTCGGCGGGGGATCCACTGAAGCTTTCTTT . . TRBJ1-1 TRBV29-1 12
CAWSVDSSYNEQFF TGTGCCTGGAGTGTGGACAGCTCCTACAATGAGCAGTTCTTC . . TRBJ2-1 TRBV30 14
CASSLDLKGSYTF TGTGCCAGCAGCTTAGATCTTAAGGGGAGCTACACCTTC . . TRBJ1-2 TRBV11-2 13
CATTDPGQGYEQYF TGCGCCACGACAGATCCGGGACAGGGCTACGAGCAGTACTTC TRBD1 . TRBJ2-7 TRBV10-1 14
CASSYLAGSDGYTF TGTGCCAGCAGTTATCTCGCAGGGTCGGATGGCTACACCTTC . . TRBJ1-2 TRBV6-2/TRBV6-3 14
CASSMDSSSGNTIYF TGTGCCAGTAGTATGGACAGCAGCTCTGGAAACACCATATATTTT . once TRBJ1-3 TRBV19 15
CASSRSDNQPQHF TGTGCCAGCAGTCGCTCAGACAATCAGCCCCAGCATTTT . . TRBJ1-5 TRBV6-2/TRBV6-3 13
CASSQERAGELFF TGCGCCAGCAGCCAAGAACGGGCCGGGGAGCTGTTTTTT . . TRBJ2-2 TRBV4-3 13
CASSVLGAGELFF TGTGCCAGCAGCGTACTCGGTGCCGGGGAGCTGTTTTTT . . TRBJ2-2 TRBV9 13
CASSIRGRGGGSYTF TGTGCCAGTAGTATAAGGGGTCGGGGGGGCGGCAGCTACACCTTC . . TRBJ1-2 TRBV19 15
CASSRTGTPNSGANVLTF TGTGCCAGCAGCCGGACCGGGACACCAAACTCTGGGGCCAACGTCCTGACTTTC . . TRBJ2-6 TRBV7-2 18
CASTYRDYGYTF TGTGCCAGCACCTACCGGGACTATGGCTACACCTTC . few TRBJ1-2 TRBV2 12
CATSREGSTEAFF TGTGCCACCAGCAGAGAGGGGAGCACTGAAGCTTTCTTT . once TRBJ1-1 TRBV15 13
CASSHTSPRGTDTQYF TGTGCCAGCAGCCACACTAGCCCTAGGGGCACAGATACGCAGTATTTT . . TRBJ2-3 TRBV3-1/TRBV3-2 16
CASATGRDGYTF TGTGCCAGTGCCACAGGGCGGGATGGCTACACCTTC . . TRBJ1-2 TRBV19 12
CASSLIGGYQPQHF TGTGCCAGCAGCTTAATAGGGGGCTATCAGCCCCAGCATTTT TRBD1 . TRBJ1-5 TRBV7-2 14
CASSERTDYTDTQYF TGCGCCAGCAGTGAAAGGACCGACTACACAGATACGCAGTATTTT . once TRBJ2-3 TRBV10-1 15
CASSYSWTNYEQYF TGTGCCAGCAGTTACTCGTGGACTAACTACGAGCAGTACTTC . . TRBJ2-7 TRBV6-5 14
CASSLDSSFGTQYF TGTGCCAGCAGCCTGGACAGTTCTTTTGGGACCCAGTACTTC . . TRBJ2-5 TRBV6-5 14
CASSLGTGSAETQYF TGTGCTAGCAGCTTGGGGACCGGGAGTGCAGAGACCCAGTACTTC . . TRBJ2-5 TRBV7-7 15
CASSYSGTGGYEQYF TGTGCCAGCAGTTACTCGGGGACAGGGGGCTACGAGCAGTACTTC TRBD1 . TRBJ2-7 TRBV6-5 15
CASSLTGASGADTQYF TGTGCCAGCAGCTTGACCGGGGCTAGCGGGGCAGATACGCAGTATTTT TRBD2 few TRBJ2-3 TRBV7-8 16
CASSLRPDQPQHF TGTGCCAGTAGTCTCCGCCCAGATCAGCCCCAGCATTTT . . TRBJ1-5 TRBV19 13
CASSQSTVNYGYTF TGTGCCAGCAGCCAATCGACAGTGAACTATGGCTACACCTTC . . TRBJ1-2 TRBV3-1/TRBV3-2 14
CASTFTDTQYF TGTGCCAGCACCTTCACAGATACGCAGTATTTT . . TRBJ2-3 TRBV12-3/TRBV12-4 11
CASSYGAGGAYEQYF TGTGCCAGCAGTTACGGGGCGGGAGGGGCCTACGAGCAGTACTTC TRBD2 . TRBJ2-7 TRBV6-6 15
CASSIAGTGPTEAFF TGTGCCAGTAGTATAGCCGGGACAGGGCCCACTGAAGCTTTCTTT TRBD1 . TRBJ1-1 TRBV19 15
CASSQKLGLAGANEQYF TGTGCCAGCAGCCAAAAGTTGGGACTAGCGGGAGCTAACGAGCAGTACTTC TRBD2 few TRBJ2-7 TRBV5-6 17
CASSLRLASDQETQYF TGTGCCAGCAGCCTGCGCCTAGCTAGCGACCAAGAGACCCAGTACTTC . . TRBJ2-5 TRBV5-5 16